The rows below give T cell receptor beta chains drawn from one sample of a study of blood T cell repertoires in COVID-19. The table came from immunoSEQ multiplex PCR; TCRdb's copy has only in-frame clones and leaves some out. The sample shows under 80,000 clones, 80% to 95% of them seen only once. Specimen: peripheral blood. The receptors derive from a human donor in a cohort sampled during active COVID-19. Both conserved end residues are part of each CDR3. The D gene is left open where the match is weak.

TRBV5-1	TRBJ2-5	-	CASSLGAPAQETQYF
TRBV9	TRBJ2-1	-	CASSVVPNPDNEQFF
TRBV6-6	TRBJ1-1	TRBD1	CASSGQGSNTEAFF
TRBV7-8	TRBJ1-2	TRBD1	CASSLSGTDYGYTF
TRBV7-2	TRBJ2-7	TRBD2	CASSLMTRGGGPPHEQYF
TRBV28	TRBJ1-6	TRBD1	CASSWGDRSPLHF
TRBV7-9	TRBJ1-4	-	CASSLRHIGVEKLFF
TRBV7-2	TRBJ2-1	-	CASSYRDSRGDEQFF
TRBV3-1/TRBV3-2	TRBJ2-3	-	CASSQGLASRRTDTQYF
TRBV19	TRBJ2-7	TRBD1	CASRPLRDRAYEQYF
TRBV19	TRBJ2-3	-	CASKTRMGTDTQYF
TRBV29-1	TRBJ2-1	TRBD2	CSGWTSRYNEQFF
TRBV9	TRBJ2-2	-	CATGVSRSGELFF
TRBV11-3	TRBJ2-3	-	CASSQRTADTQYF
TRBV29-1	TRBJ2-5	TRBD2	CSVAGLAGLYQETQYF
TRBV6-6	TRBJ1-1	TRBD1	CASRTQQGKNTEAFF
TRBV11-2	TRBJ2-5	TRBD2	CASSLISGTGQETQYF
TRBV7-2	TRBJ1-2	TRBD1	CASRPGGDYGYTF
TRBV19	TRBJ1-6	TRBD1	CASSIDGTGNSPLHF
TRBV7-9	TRBJ1-1	-	CASSLRTDEAFF
TRBV6-2/TRBV6-3	TRBJ2-3	TRBD2	CASSYWKRETDTQYF
TRBV30	TRBJ2-3	TRBD2	CAWTPLSSGRVGTQYF
TRBV19	TRBJ2-7	TRBD1	CASSIGQGTYEQYF
TRBV12-3/TRBV12-4	TRBJ1-2	-	CASSFSGSVGYTF
TRBV20-1	TRBJ2-1	-	CRPEGDNEQFF
TRBV28	TRBJ1-2	TRBD1	CASSSLTGNGYGYTF
TRBV28	TRBJ1-3	TRBD1	CASRTGGGNTIYF
TRBV4-1	TRBJ2-3	-	CASSQTGLPTDTQYF
TRBV29-1	TRBJ2-5	TRBD2	CSVAVAGAETQYF
TRBV6-6	TRBJ1-2	-	CASSDRQVKLYGYTF
TRBV11-2	TRBJ2-5	TRBD1	CASSLDRVTETQYF
TRBV4-1	TRBJ1-6	-	CASSQDSVNSPLHF
TRBV5-4	TRBJ2-3	TRBD2	CASSRTSGGASTDTQYF
TRBV12-5	TRBJ2-6	-	CASGLLAGSSGANVLTF
TRBV6-2/TRBV6-3	TRBJ1-2	-	CASSLTAPLYGYTF
TRBV4-3	TRBJ1-5	TRBD1	CASSRNRGGNQPQHF
TRBV7-9	TRBJ2-7	TRBD1	CASSLKGQGAYEQYF
TRBV9	TRBJ2-2	TRBD2	CASSVGAGTITGELFF
TRBV5-6	TRBJ2-7	-	CASSVLGQGFSYEQYF
TRBV6-5	TRBJ2-5	-	CASSYLEGGETQYF
TRBV5-8	TRBJ2-5	-	CASSEGLGVQETQYF
TRBV18	TRBJ1-1	-	CASSPLGQTNTEAFF
TRBV15	TRBJ1-2	TRBD1	CATSSRTGSGYTF
TRBV15	TRBJ2-3	-	CATSRPSGYTQYF
TRBV12-5	TRBJ2-5	-	CASGSTRRGTETQYF
TRBV18	TRBJ2-7	TRBD2	CASSPGTTSSEQYF